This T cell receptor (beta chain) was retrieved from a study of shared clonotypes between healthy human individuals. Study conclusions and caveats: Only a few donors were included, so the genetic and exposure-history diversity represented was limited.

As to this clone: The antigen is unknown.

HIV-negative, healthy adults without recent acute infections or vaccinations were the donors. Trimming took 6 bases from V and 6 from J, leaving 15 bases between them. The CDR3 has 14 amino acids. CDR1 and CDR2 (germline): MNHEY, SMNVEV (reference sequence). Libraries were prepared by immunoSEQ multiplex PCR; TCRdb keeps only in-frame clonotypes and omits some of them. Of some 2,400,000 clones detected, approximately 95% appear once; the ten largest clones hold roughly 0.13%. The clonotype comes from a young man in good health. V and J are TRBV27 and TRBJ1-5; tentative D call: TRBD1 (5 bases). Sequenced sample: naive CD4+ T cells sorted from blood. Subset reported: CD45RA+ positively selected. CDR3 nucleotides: TGTGCCAGCAGCCCCTGGGGCATCGGTCAGCCCCAGCATTTT. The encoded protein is CASSPWGIGQPQHF.